This entry lists 10 T cell receptor beta chains sequenced from one sample in a study of T cell repertoires in cytomegalovirus infection. Their antigens remain unidentified. TCRdb re-derived calls from the reads in MiXCR, one entry per CDR3 protein. The sample includes about 830,000 distinct CDR3 sequences, less than 35% seen only once; the top ten take around 12%. Sequenced material: cultured CD8+ T cells from PBMCs, taken from culture after CMV antigen stimulation. These receptors came from a human donor in good health (CMV status not recorded). Some clones in this sample may be carry-over from other donors' samples.

This clonotype was counted between two and nine times. The chain uses TRBV19 and TRBJ2-2, with D perhaps TRBD2 (5 bases). The germline V gene encodes CDR1 LNHDA and CDR2 SQIVND (reference sequence). V was trimmed by 4 bases and J by 6 bases, leaving 24 bases between them. The CDR3 consists of 18 residues. This CDR3 is CASSTSAAELVPAGELFF. In DNA form, the CDR3 reads TGTGCCAGTAGTACCTCAGCTGCGGAACTAGTACCCGCCGGGGAGCTGTTTTTT.

This clonotype was observed once. V is TRBV11-1 and J is TRBJ2-7, with D tentatively TRBD1 (6 bases). Germline V gene sequence: CDR1 SGHAT, CDR2 FQDESV (reference sequence). CDR3 size: 16 residues. V lost 1 base and J 5 bases, leaving 18 bases between the germline ends. As DNA, the CDR3 is TGTGCCAGCAGCTTAGATGGGTACAGGGTTATGGACGAGCAGTACTTC. It specifies CASSLDGYRVMDEQYF. The entire variable domain, with the rest obtained from reference TRBV11-1 and TRBJ2-7, is as follows: EAEVAQSPRYKITEKSQAVAFWCDPISGHATLYWYRQILGQGPELLVQFQDESVVDDSQLPKDRFSAERLKGVDSTLKIQPAELGDSAMYLCASSLDGYRVMDEQYFGPGTRLTVT.

This chain links TRBV6-2 or TRBV6-3 with TRBJ1-1; 8 positions agree with TRBD1. The V gene's germline CDR1 is MNHEY and CDR2 SVGEGT. The CDR3 is made up of 13 amino acids. V lost 7 bases to trimming and J lost 4 bases; unmatched junction nucleotides: 5. This CDR3 reads CASKGQGGTEAFF. CDR3 coding DNA: TGTGCCAGCAAAGGACAGGGCGGCACTGAAGCTTTCTTT.

The chain joins TRBV6-5 to TRBJ2-7, with 7 bases matching TRBD2. Germline CDR1 is MNHEY and CDR2 is SVGAGI. The V segment lost 6 bases and the J segment 6 bases; nucleotides outside the gene matches: 8. The CDR3 covers 13 residues. The CDR3 DNA follows: TGTGCCAGCAGCTGGGGGGGGGTGTCCGAGCAGTACTTC. Its protein is CASSWGGVSEQYF.

This clonotype was observed a few times. The rearrangement uses TRBV27 and TRBJ2-3; no reliable D call. There are 16 residues in the CDR3. Germline values: CDR1 MNHEY, CDR2 SMNVEV (reference sequence). Trimming took off 4 bases at V and 1 base at J, with 15 bases between the two ends. The CDR3 DNA is TGTGCCAGCAGTTCTCAGCAGCTCGTGGGCACAGATACGCAGTATTTT. It translates to CASSSQQLVGTDTQYF.

This clonotype was counted many times. V and J are TRBV7-9 and TRBJ2-4, with 8 bases identical to TRBD2. Unmatched junction bases numbered 14, after V lost 1 base and J lost 3 bases. This CDR3 comprises 19 residues. Germline V gene lookup returns CDR1 SEHNR and CDR2 FQNEAQ (reference sequence). CDR3 bases: TGTGCCAGCAGCTTAGACCCGGGACTAGGGGGGCAAGGCAAAAACATTCAGTACTTC. Translating gives CASSLDPGLGGQGKNIQYF.

The genes are TRBV19 and TRBJ1-5; 9 nucleotides agree with TRBD1. The CDR3 sequence is 17 residues long. The V segment lost 0 bases and the J segment 4 bases; nucleotides outside the gene matches: 7. CDR1 is LNHDA, CDR2 SQIVND, per germline (reference sequence). In DNA form, the CDR3 reads TGTGCCAGTAGTATAGACCGTTACAGGGGGCTTAATCAGCCCCAGCATTTT. This sequence encodes CASSIDRYRGLNQPQHF. The entire variable domain, with the rest obtained from reference TRBV19 and TRBJ1-5, is as follows: DGGITQSPKYLFRKEGQNVTLSCEQNLNHDAMYWYRQDPGQGLRLIYYSQIVNDFQKGDIAEGYSVSREKKESFPLTVTSAQKNPTAFYLCASSIDRYRGLNQPQHFGDGTRLSIL.

The table lists this clonotype with a few counts. Here the CDR3 reads CASSVERGAWKTQYF. The CDR3 DNA sequence: TGTGCCAGCAGCGTCGAGCGGGGGGCCTGGAAGACCCAGTACTTC. The V call is TRBV7-6, the J call TRBJ2-5; 9 bases align to TRBD2. Unmatched junction bases numbered 10, after V lost 5 bases and J lost 6 bases. The CDR3 has 15 residues. Germline V gives CDR1 SGHVS, CDR2 FNYEAQ.

The CDR3 is CASRDRANIQYF. The CDR3 DNA sequence: TGTGCCAGCAGGGACAGGGCAAACATTCAGTACTTC. This chain joins TRBV27 and TRBJ2-4; the match to TRBD1 covers 8 bases. Germline CDR1 is MNHEY and CDR2 is SMNVEV (reference sequence). V lost 6 bases to trimming and J lost 6 bases; unmatched junction nucleotides: 1. The CDR3 loop spans 12 amino acids.

The gene calls are TRBV7-9 and TRBJ1-1; unclear D gene. CDR1 is SEHNR and CDR2 is FQNEAQ in the germline V gene (reference sequence). The V and J ends lost 5 bases and 4 bases respectively, with 17 bases between them. The CDR3 spans 15 residues. In DNA, the CDR3 is TGTGCCAGCAGCCCCCTGGTTGGTCGCCGCACTGAAGCTTTCTTT. It translates to CASSPLVGRRTEAFF.